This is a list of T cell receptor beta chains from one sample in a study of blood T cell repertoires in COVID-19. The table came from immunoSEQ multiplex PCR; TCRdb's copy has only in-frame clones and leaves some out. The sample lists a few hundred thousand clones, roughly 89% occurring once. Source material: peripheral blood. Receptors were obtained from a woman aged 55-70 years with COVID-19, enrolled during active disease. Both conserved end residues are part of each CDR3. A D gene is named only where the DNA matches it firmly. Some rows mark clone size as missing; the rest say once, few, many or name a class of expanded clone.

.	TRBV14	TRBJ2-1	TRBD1	TGTGCCAGCAGCCCCCTGGTCGGACAGGGGGTCTACAATGAGCAGTTCTTC	CASSPLVGQGVYNEQFF
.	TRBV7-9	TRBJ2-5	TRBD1	TGTGCCAGCAGCTCGGGACAGCCACAAGAGACCCAGTACTTC	CASSSGQPQETQYF
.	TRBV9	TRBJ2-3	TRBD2	TGTGCCAGCAGCGTAGGGACTAGCGGGGTCACAGATACGCAGTATTTT	CASSVGTSGVTDTQYF
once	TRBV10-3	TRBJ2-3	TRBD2	TGTGCCATCAGTGAGCCCCTGGGTAGCGGGGGACCTAATACGCAGTATTTT	CAISEPLGSGGPNTQYF
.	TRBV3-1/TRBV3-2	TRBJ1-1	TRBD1	TGTGCCAGCAGCCAGGGGACAGGGGCTGAAGCTTTCTTT	CASSQGTGAEAFF
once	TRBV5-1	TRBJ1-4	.	TGCGCCAGCAGCCCTGCAGGTAGGCGGGGTGAAAAACTGTTTTTT	CASSPAGRRGEKLFF
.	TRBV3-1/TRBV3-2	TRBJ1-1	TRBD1	TGTGCCAGCAGCAAGCCGGGACAGGGGGCGAAGGCTGAAGCTTTCTTT	CASSKPGQGAKAEAFF
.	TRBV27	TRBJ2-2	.	TGTGCCAGCAGTGACGAGACAGGCCCCACCGGGGAGCTGTTTTTT	CASSDETGPTGELFF
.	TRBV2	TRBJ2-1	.	TGTGCCAGGCAGCGGGCCCCGGGACATGAGCAGTTCTTC	CARQRAPGHEQFF
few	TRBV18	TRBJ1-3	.	TGTGCCAGCTCACCATCAGGCTATTCTGGAAACACCATATATTTT	CASSPSGYSGNTIYF
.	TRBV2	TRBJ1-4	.	TGTGCCAGCAGAAAAGGGGGGGGCGTGGAAAAACTGTTTTTT	CASRKGGGVEKLFF
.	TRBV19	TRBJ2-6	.	TGTGCCAGTAGTAATGGGCACTCTGGGGCCAACGTCCTGACTTTC	CASSNGHSGANVLTF
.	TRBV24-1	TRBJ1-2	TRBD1	TGTGCCACCAGTGATTTAAACAGGGGCCTTACAGATGGCTACACCTTC	CATSDLNRGLTDGYTF
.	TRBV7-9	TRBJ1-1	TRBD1	TGTGCCAGCAGCTTGGAGGGGGCCCGAGGCACTGAAGCTTTCTTT	CASSLEGARGTEAFF
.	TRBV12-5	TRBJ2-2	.	TGTGCTAGTGGTTTCGGGAGGGAGCTGTTTTTT	CASGFGRELFF
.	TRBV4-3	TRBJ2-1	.	TGCGCCAGCAGCCAGGAAACAGGGTTGGATGAGCAGTTCTTC	CASSQETGLDEQFF
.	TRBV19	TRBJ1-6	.	TGTGCCAGTGGGCGTACCTATAATTCACCCCTCCACTTT	CASGRTYNSPLHF
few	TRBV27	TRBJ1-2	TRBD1	TGTGCCAGCAGTTTAGGACAGGGGCTTGGCTACACCTTC	CASSLGQGLGYTF
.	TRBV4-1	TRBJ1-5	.	TGCGCCAGCAGCCAAGAAAGGCCCCGGGGGGATCAGCCCCAGCATTTT	CASSQERPRGDQPQHF
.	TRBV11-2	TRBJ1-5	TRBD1	TGTGCCAGCAGCTATCAGGGGGCTACATTCAATCAGCCCCAGCATTTT	CASSYQGATFNQPQHF
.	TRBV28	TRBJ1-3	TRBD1	TGTGCCAGCAGTTTTCTTGGGACAGACTCTGGAAACACCATATATTTT	CASSFLGTDSGNTIYF
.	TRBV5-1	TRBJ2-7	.	TGCGCCAGCAGCTATCGAACAGGGAACCCCCAGACCTCCTTCTCCGAGCAGTACTTC	CASSYRTGNPQTSFSEQYF
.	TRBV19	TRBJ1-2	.	TGTGCCATCCACGGACAGATAGATAAATATGGCTACACCTTC	CAIHGQIDKYGYTF
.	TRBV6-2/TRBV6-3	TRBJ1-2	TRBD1	TGTGCCAGCAACCCTCGACAGGGGACCTATGGCTACACCTTC	CASNPRQGTYGYTF
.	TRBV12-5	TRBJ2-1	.	TGTGCTAGTAGATCTCAGGGAAGGGATGAGCAGTTCTTC	CASRSQGRDEQFF
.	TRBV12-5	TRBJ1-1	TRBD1	TGTGCTAGTGGTTTGGCGATGACAGGGGGGTCGGGCACTGAAGCTTTCTTT	CASGLAMTGGSGTEAFF
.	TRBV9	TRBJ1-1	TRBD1	TGTGCCAGCAGCGCCGTCCCCTCTTTGGGACAGGGCAACACTGAAGCTTTCTTT	CASSAVPSLGQGNTEAFF
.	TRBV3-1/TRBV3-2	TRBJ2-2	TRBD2	TGTGCCAGCAGCCATCGAGGGACTAGCGGGAGTGTCGGAACCGGGGAGCTGTTTTTT	CASSHRGTSGSVGTGELFF
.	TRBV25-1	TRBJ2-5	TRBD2	TGTGCCAGCAGTGAATTAGCTAGCGGGGGGGCCATCCGAGAGACCCAGTACTTC	CASSELASGGAIRETQYF
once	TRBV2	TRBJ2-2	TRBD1	TGTGCCAGAGACAGGGGATTTTTGAACACCGGGGAGCTGTTTTTT	CARDRGFLNTGELFF
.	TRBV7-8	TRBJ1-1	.	TGTGCCAGCAGCTTCGGGGGGATGAACACTGAAGCTTTCTTT	CASSFGGMNTEAFF
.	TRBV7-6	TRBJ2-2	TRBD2	TGTGCCAGCAGCTTAGAGCGGGGGGGATACACCGGGGAGCTGTTTTTT	CASSLERGGYTGELFF
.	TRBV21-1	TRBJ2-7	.	TGTGCCAGCAGCCTCCGCGGGGCGTCCTACGAGCAGTACTTC	CASSLRGASYEQYF
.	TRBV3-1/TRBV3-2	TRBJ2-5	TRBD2	TGTGCCAGTACCCGGGGGACTAGCGGGGAAAAAGAGACCCAGTACTTC	CASTRGTSGEKETQYF
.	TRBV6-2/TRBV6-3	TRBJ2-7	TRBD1	TGTGCCAGCAGTTCGACAGGGCCCTACGAGCAGTACTTC	CASSSTGPYEQYF
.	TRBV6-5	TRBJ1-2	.	TGTGCCAGCAGAACGCCGGGAAACTTCTATGGCTACACCTTC	CASRTPGNFYGYTF
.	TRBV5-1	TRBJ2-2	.	TGCGCCAGCAAATACACAATCTTCACCGGGGAGCTGTTTTTT	CASKYTIFTGELFF
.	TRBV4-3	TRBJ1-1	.	TGCGCCAGCAGCCACGTACAGGGCGGCACTGAAGCTTTCTTT	CASSHVQGGTEAFF
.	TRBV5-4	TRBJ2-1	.	TGTGCCAGCAGCTCAGGGCCCCTCGGCTCCTACAATGAGCAGTTCTTC	CASSSGPLGSYNEQFF
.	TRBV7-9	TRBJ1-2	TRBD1	TGTGCCAGCAGCTTTGCAGGGGGCGCGCTTAACTATGGCTACACCTTC	CASSFAGGALNYGYTF
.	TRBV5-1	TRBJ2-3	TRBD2	TGCGCCAGCAACAGACTAGCGGGGAGCACAGATACGCAGTATTTT	CASNRLAGSTDTQYF
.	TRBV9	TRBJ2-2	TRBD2	TGTGCCAGCAGTTCCCGGCGGGGGGCCCGATACACCGGGGAGCTGTTTTTT	CASSSRRGARYTGELFF
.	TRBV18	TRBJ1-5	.	TGTGCCAGCTCACCACAAGGACAGCCTAATCAGCCCCAGCATTTT	CASSPQGQPNQPQHF
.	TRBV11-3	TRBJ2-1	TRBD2	TGTGCCAGCAGCTCTAGCGGTGGAATCTACAATGAGCAGTTCTTC	CASSSSGGIYNEQFF
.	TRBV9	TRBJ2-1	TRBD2	TGTGCCAGCAGCGTAGGGGTAACTAGCGGGGGGCACTACAATGAGCAGTTCTTC	CASSVGVTSGGHYNEQFF
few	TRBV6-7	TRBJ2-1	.	TGTGCCAGCAGTTACCCCCTGAACAGGGACCATGAGCAGTTCTTC	CASSYPLNRDHEQFF
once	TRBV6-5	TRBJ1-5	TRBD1	TGTGCCAGCAGACCCGGGACAGGAGGGAATCAGCCCCAGCATTTT	CASRPGTGGNQPQHF
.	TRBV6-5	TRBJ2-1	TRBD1	TGTGCCAGTCGGGACAGGGACCATGAGCAGTTCTTC	CASRDRDHEQFF
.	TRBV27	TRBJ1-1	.	TGTGCCAGCAGACGCGGGGTGAACACTGAAGCTTTCTTT	CASRRGVNTEAFF